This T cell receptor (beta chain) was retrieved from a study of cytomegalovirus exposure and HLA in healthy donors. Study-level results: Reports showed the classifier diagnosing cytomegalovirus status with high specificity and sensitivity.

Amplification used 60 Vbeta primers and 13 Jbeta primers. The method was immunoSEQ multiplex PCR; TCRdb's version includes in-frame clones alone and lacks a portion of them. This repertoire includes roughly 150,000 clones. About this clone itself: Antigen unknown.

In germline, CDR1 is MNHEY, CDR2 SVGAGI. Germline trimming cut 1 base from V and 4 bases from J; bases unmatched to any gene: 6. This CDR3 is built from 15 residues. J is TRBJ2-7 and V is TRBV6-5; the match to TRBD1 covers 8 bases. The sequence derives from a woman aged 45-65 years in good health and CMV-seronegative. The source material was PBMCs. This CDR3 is CASSYFDRGGYEQYF. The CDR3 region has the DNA TGTGCCAGCAGTTACTTCGACAGGGGTGGATACGAGCAGTACTTC.